This TCR beta chain was found in a study of human thymus T cells. Points from the study as a whole: What appeared biased in thymic and blood repertoires was the usage of V and J genes.

Corrective surgery for congenital heart defects was being performed on the healthy Finnish infants who were the donors. Genomic DNA was extracted from every available blood leukocyte. Notes on this clone: Its specificity is unknown.

Data came from immunoSEQ multiplex PCR; TCRdb stores just in-frame clones and leaves some out. This table has some 46,000 clones, around 94% appearing once. The CDR3 consists of 19 residues. After removal of 2 bases from V and 5 bases from J, the junction contained 12 bases not matched to a gene. The germline CDR1 and CDR2 sequences are GTSNPN and SVGIG (reference sequence). This clonotype originated in a boy younger than two with a congenital heart defect but otherwise immunologically healthy. The V and J genes are TRBV30 and TRBJ2-2; 15 bases map to TRBD2. The specimen sequenced was blood. The CDR3 DNA sequence: TGTGCCTGGAGTACCTCACGGACTAGCGGGGGGGCGATGACCGGGGAGCTGTTTTTT. Protein sequence: CAWSTSRTSGGAMTGELFF.